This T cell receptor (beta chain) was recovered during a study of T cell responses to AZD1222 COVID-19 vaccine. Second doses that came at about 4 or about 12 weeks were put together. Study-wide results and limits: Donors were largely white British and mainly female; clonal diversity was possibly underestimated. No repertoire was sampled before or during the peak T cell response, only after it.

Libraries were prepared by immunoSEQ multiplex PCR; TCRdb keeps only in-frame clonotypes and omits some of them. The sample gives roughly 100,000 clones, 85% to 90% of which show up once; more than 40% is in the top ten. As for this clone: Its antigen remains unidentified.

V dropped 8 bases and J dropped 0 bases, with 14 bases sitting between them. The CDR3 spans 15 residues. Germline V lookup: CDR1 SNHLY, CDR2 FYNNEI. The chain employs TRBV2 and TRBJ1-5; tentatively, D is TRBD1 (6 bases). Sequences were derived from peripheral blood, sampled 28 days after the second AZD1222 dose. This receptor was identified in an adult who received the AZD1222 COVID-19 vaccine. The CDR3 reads CASGVQGHSNQPQHF. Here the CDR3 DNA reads TGTGCCAGCGGGGTCCAGGGGCATAGCAATCAGCCCCAGCATTTT.